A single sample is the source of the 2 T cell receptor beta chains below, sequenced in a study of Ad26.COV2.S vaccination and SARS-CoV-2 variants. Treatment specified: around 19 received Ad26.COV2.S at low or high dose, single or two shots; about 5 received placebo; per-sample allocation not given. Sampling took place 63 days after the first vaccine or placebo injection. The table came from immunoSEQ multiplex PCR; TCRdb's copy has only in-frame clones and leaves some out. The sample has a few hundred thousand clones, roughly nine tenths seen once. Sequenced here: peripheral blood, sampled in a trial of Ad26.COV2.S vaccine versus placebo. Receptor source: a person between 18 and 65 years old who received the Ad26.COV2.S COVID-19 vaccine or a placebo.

In DNA, the CDR3 is TGTGCCAGCAGTTTAGGGACAGGGTACGAGCAGTACGTC. Translated, it gives CASSLGTGYEQYV. The chain couples TRBV27 to TRBJ2-7, with 9 bases identical to TRBD1. Germline CDR1 MNHEY, CDR2 SMNVEV (reference sequence). This CDR3 has 13 amino acids. The ends lost 2 bases at V and 4 bases at J; junction bases unmatched: 0.

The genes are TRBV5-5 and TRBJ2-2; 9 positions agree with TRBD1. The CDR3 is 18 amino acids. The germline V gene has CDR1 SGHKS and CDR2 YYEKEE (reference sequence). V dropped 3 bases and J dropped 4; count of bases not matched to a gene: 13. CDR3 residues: CASSSTARGTGITGELFF. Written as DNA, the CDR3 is TGTGCCAGCAGCTCGACCGCACGAGGGACAGGGATCACCGGGGAGCTGTTTTTT. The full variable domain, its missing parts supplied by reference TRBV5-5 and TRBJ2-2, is DAGVTQSPTHLIKTRGQQVTLRCSPISGHKSVSWYQQVLGQGPQFIFQYYEKEERGRGNFPDRFSARQFPNYSSELNVNALLLGDSALYLCASSSTARGTGITGELFFGEGSRLTVL.